The 23 T cell receptor beta chains listed next were all sequenced from one sample in a study of control samples from healthy donors and cancer patients. Assay used: immunoSEQ multiplex PCR; TCRdb lists only in-frame clones, some missing. This sample has approximately 130,000 clones; 89% occur once, and the top ten carry under 40%. The sample comprised blood. These TCRs come from a man between 50 and 59 years old in good health.

V and J are TRBV19 and TRBJ1-2; no clear D. The CDR3 covers 14 residues. Germline assignment: CDR1 LNHDA and CDR2 SQIVND (reference sequence). V gave up 8 bases and J gave up 0 bases, with 13 bases separating them. CDR3 amino acids: CASVGRSTNYGYTF. In nucleotides, the CDR3 is TGTGCCAGTGTGGGCCGGTCTACTAACTATGGCTACACCTTC.

This clone occurred many times. This chain joins TRBV20-1 and TRBJ1-3; D call uncertain. CDR3 length equals 11 residues. V was pared by 3 bases and J by 4 bases, with 4 bases between. Germline CDR1 is DFQATT and CDR2 is SNEGSKA (reference sequence). CDR3 residues: CSASPGNTIYF. For the CDR3, the DNA is TGCAGTGCTAGTCCCGGAAACACCATATATTTT.

The chain carries TRBV14 and TRBJ2-5; no reliable D call. Germline V lookup: CDR1 SGHDN, CDR2 FVKESK. CDR3 length: 13 residues. V gave up 1 base and J gave up 5 bases, with 8 bases separating them. In nucleotides, the CDR3 is TGTGCCAGCAGCCAAGGTGCTCCCGAGACCCAGTACTTC. It encodes CASSQGAPETQYF.

The table lists this clone with a count of one. This rearrangement joins TRBV10-2 to TRBJ1-1; D is unclear. V lost 2 bases and J lost 0, with 13 bases in between. The CDR3 extends over 16 amino acids. Looked up from germline, CDR1 is WSHSY and CDR2 is SAAADI. The CDR3 here is CASSERWGGLNTEAFF. CDR3 nucleotide sequence: TGCGCCAGCAGTGAGAGGTGGGGAGGTTTGAACACTGAAGCTTTCTTT.

The genes are TRBV5-6 and TRBJ2-3; D unresolved. Per germline, CDR1 SGHDT and CDR2 YYEEEE. This CDR3 has 13 residues. V dropped 5 bases and J dropped 4 bases, with 11 bases sitting between them. The CDR3 loop reads CASSSAPPDTQYF. DNA of the CDR3: TGTGCCAGCAGTTCCGCCCCCCCAGATACGCAGTATTTT. Based on the CDR3 plus reference TRBV5-6 and TRBJ2-3, the full variable domain is DAGVTQSPTHLIKTRGQQVTLRCSPKSGHDTVSWYQQALGQGPQFIFQYYEEEERQRGNFPDRFSGHQFPNYSSELNVNALLLGDSALYLCASSSAPPDTQYFGPGTRLTVL.

This CDR3 reads CATSRERGGEQFF. The CDR3 bases are TGTGCCACCAGCAGAGAACGGGGGGGTGAGCAGTTCTTC. The chain employs TRBV15 and TRBJ2-1; 8 positions match TRBD2. The CDR3 runs to 13 residues. After removal of 0 bases from V and 9 bases from J, the junction contained 1 base not matched to a gene. The germline V gene encodes CDR1 LNHNV and CDR2 YYDKDF (reference sequence).

The chain links TRBV5-1 to TRBJ1-3; no reliable D call. The length of the CDR3 is 15 residues. V was shortened by 0 bases and J by 0 bases, with 7 bases between the two germline ends. Germline-derived CDR1 and CDR2 are SGHRS and YFSETQ. DNA of the CDR3: TGCGCCAGCAGCTTGGCCGGCGACTCTGGAAACACCATATATTTT. This codes for CASSLAGDSGNTIYF.

This sequence joins TRBV7-9 and TRBJ1-2; 7 bases line up with TRBD1. Looked up from germline, CDR1 is SEHNR and CDR2 is FQNEAQ (reference sequence). J lost 13 bases, V lost 11 bases, and 19 bases had no gene match. The CDR3 extends over 13 amino acids. DNA for the CDR3: TGTGCCGTAAGATGGGACAGCCGATCAGGGTTCACCTTC. It yields the protein CAVRWDSRSGFTF.

The chain uses TRBV4-1 and TRBJ2-7; D is unresolved. Trimming cost V 0 bases and J 0 bases, with 9 bases left between them. The germline gives CDR1 MGHRA, CDR2 YSYEKL. This CDR3 contains 15 residues. The CDR3 coding sequence is TGCGCCAGCAGCCAAGATGGGGTGCCCTCCTACGAGCAGTACTTC. Amino acids: CASSQDGVPSYEQYF.

The chain recombines TRBV6-6 with TRBJ1-2, with D perhaps TRBD1 (6 bases). CDR3 length: 13 amino acids. Germline values: CDR1 MNHNY, CDR2 SVGAGI (reference sequence). Trimming pared 8 bases from V and 8 bases from J, leaving 18 bases between. The CDR3 protein is CASSMGGARGYTF. Written as DNA, the CDR3 is TGTGCCAGCTCCATGGGGGGGGCGAGGGGCTACACCTTC.

V usage is TRBV19 and J usage is TRBJ2-1; 8 nucleotides align to TRBD2. The germline CDR1 and CDR2 sequences are LNHDA and SQIVND (reference sequence). The length of the CDR3 is 18 residues. V lost 5 bases, J lost 4 bases, and 16 bases stayed unmatched. The CDR3, as DNA: TGTGCCAGTAGTCTAGCTAGAACTAGCGGTTTACTTTACAATGAGCAGTTCTTC. It translates to CASSLARTSGLLYNEQFF.

This chain uses TRBV6-5 with TRBJ2-7, with TRBD2 as a possible D gene (6 bases). Trimming left V 2 bases short and J 0 bases short, with 11 bases between. The CDR3 has 15 residues. Germline assignment: CDR1 MNHEY and CDR2 SVGAGI. The CDR3 spells CASSYRGSYSYEQYF. Written as DNA, the CDR3 is TGTGCCAGCAGTTACCGGGGGTCTTACTCCTACGAGCAGTACTTC.

The gene calls are TRBV4-1 and TRBJ1-5; D unclear. The V and J ends lost 0 bases and 1 base respectively, with 13 bases between them. This CDR3 has 17 amino acids. The germline gives CDR1 MGHRA, CDR2 YSYEKL. CDR3 amino acids: CASSQDREGASNQPQHF. The DNA for the CDR3 is TGCGCCAGCAGCCAAGATCGGGAGGGCGCGAGCAATCAGCCCCAGCATTTT.

This clone showed up just once. The chain has TRBV4-1 and TRBJ2-7; the match to TRBD1 covers 7 bases. The trim removed 3 bases at V and 1 base at J, leaving 3 bases unmatched. The germline V gene has CDR1 MGHRA and CDR2 YSYEKL. The CDR3 length is 14 residues. The chain's CDR3 is CASSHLTGSYEQYF. The CDR3 nucleotides read TGCGCCAGCAGCCATCTGACAGGGTCCTACGAGCAGTACTTC.

The rearrangement joins TRBV19 to TRBJ2-5; D is possibly TRBD2 (6 bases). This CDR3 contains 13 residues. Trimming removed 3 bases from V and 5 bases from J, with 10 bases in between. Germline V gene sequence: CDR1 LNHDA, CDR2 SQIVND (reference sequence). DNA for the CDR3: TGTGCCAGTAGTATCCCAGGGAGGGAGACCCAGTACTTC. It specifies CASSIPGRETQYF.

The chain employs TRBV18 and TRBJ1-1, with 7 bases lining up with TRBD1. V lost 3 bases to trimming and J lost 6 bases; unmatched junction nucleotides: 7. The CDR3 runs to 14 residues. Germline loops: CDR1 KGHSH, CDR2 LQKENI. The CDR3 DNA follows: TGTGCCAGCTCACCTACGACAGGGCTACCTGAAGCTTTCTTT. The encoded protein is CASSPTTGLPEAFF.

The rearrangement joins TRBV5-4 to TRBJ2-5; 8 bases agree with TRBD1. Germline CDR1 and CDR2: SGHNT and YYREEE (reference sequence). The CDR3 runs 15 residues. Losses at the gene ends were 3 bases for V and 0 bases for J; bases not matched to a gene: 4. CDR3 sequence: CASSSRTGNQETQYF. In DNA, the CDR3 is TGTGCCAGCAGCTCCCGGACAGGGAACCAAGAGACCCAGTACTTC.

The chain couples TRBV19 to TRBJ2-2; tentatively, D is TRBD2 (6 bases). Germline V gene sequence: CDR1 LNHDA, CDR2 SQIVND (reference sequence). The CDR3 sequence is 14 residues long. V dropped 7 bases and J dropped 4 bases, with 13 bases sitting between them. CDR3 nucleotides: TGTGCCAGTAACCCCGCCGGGGGCACCGGGGAGCTGTTTTTT. It codes for CASNPAGGTGELFF.

This clone was counted once. J is TRBJ1-2 and V is TRBV25-1; D is uncertain. This CDR3 region has 16 residues. The germline V and J ends were trimmed by 1 base and 5 bases, with 17 bases remaining between them. Germline assignment: CDR1 MGHDK and CDR2 SYGVNS. Written as DNA, the CDR3 is TGTGCCAGCAGTGAATCTGGGGTGGGAGCCAGGTATGGCTACACCTTC. Translating gives CASSESGVGARYGYTF.

This clone was picked up one time. V and J are TRBV6-5 and TRBJ2-7, with 9 bases fitting TRBD1. V was clipped by 0 bases and J by 0 bases; unmatched bases: 0. The CDR3 consists of 15 residues. Germline CDR1 is MNHEY and CDR2 is SVGAGI. This CDR3 reads CASSYSGQGSYEQYF. CDR3 nucleotides: TGTGCCAGCAGTTACTCGGGACAGGGCTCCTACGAGCAGTACTTC.

The chain employs TRBV18 and TRBJ2-7; perhaps D is TRBD1 or TRBD2 (7 bases each). Germline loops: CDR1 KGHSH, CDR2 LQKENI. V dropped 2 bases and J dropped 2 bases, with 19 bases sitting between them. The CDR3 runs to 17 residues. CDR3 bases: TGTGCCAGCTCACCAGAGGGCAGGGGGGGAACCGCCTACGAGCAGTACTTC. Translating it yields CASSPEGRGGTAYEQYF.

This clone was detected only once. The rearrangement joins TRBV5-5 to TRBJ1-1, with D possibly TRBD1 on 5 matching bases. V gave up 1 base and J gave up 0 bases, with 10 bases separating them. The CDR3 runs 15 residues. The V gene's germline CDR1 is SGHKS and CDR2 YYEKEE (reference sequence). In DNA form, the CDR3 reads TGTGCCAGCAGCTTGTTAGGGGTGGTGAACACTGAAGCTTTCTTT. Protein product: CASSLLGVVNTEAFF.

This chain uses TRBV6-6 with TRBJ1-2; 8 positions match TRBD1. The germline CDR1 and CDR2 sequences are MNHNY and SVGAGI (reference sequence). V dropped 6 bases and J dropped 4; count of bases not matched to a gene: 7. The CDR3 has 14 residues. This CDR3 reads CASSWGGTGYGYTF. The CDR3 coding sequence is TGTGCCAGCAGCTGGGGAGGGACAGGCTATGGCTACACCTTC.